The rows below give T cell receptor beta chains drawn from one sample of a study of neurological immune-mediated disorders. TCRdb re-called the 5' RACE reads through MiXCR, storing one row per CDR3 protein. The sample holds about 58,000 distinct CDR3 sequences, 3% to 4% seen once. Sequenced input: PBMCs. These receptor sequences come from a woman in her sixties or seventies with multiple sclerosis. Both conserved end residues are part of each CDR3.

>TRBV9|TRBJ2-3
CASSVYNTDTQYF
>TRBV10-1|TRBJ2-1
CASRPRQGKAYNEQFF
>TRBV5-1|TRBJ2-1
CASSLHPGVNEQFF
>TRBV9|TRBJ1-2
CASSVGGGRNYGYTF
>TRBV25-1|TRBJ1-1
CASAGEANTEAFF
>TRBV7-2|TRBJ2-6
CASSRAGGGGANVLTF
>TRBV10-3|TRBJ2-3
CAISESSGTLSTDTQYF
>TRBV5-6|TRBJ2-2
CASSDGVAGAGELFF
>TRBV5-1|TRBJ2-7
CASSVGGYEQYF
>TRBV3-1|TRBJ2-7
CASSLRLAGEQYF
>TRBV12-3/TRBV12-4|TRBJ2-4
CASRGTGNIQYF
>TRBV28|TRBJ2-7
CASSFQQGLQGYEQYF
>TRBV18|TRBJ1-2
CASSTNQGYGYTF
>TRBV10-3|TRBJ2-3
CAIRETSVDTDTQYF
>TRBV5-1|TRBJ2-1
CASSLYQDRQFF
>TRBV20-1|TRBJ2-6
CSASRAGASGANVLTF
>TRBV2|TRBJ1-5
CASSGYNSNQPQHF
>TRBV4-1|TRBJ2-7
CASSTRLDYEQYF
>TRBV15|TRBJ2-7
CATRRDRGFGEQYF
>TRBV12-3/TRBV12-4|TRBJ2-1
CASSGSGPEQFF
>TRBV5-1|TRBJ2-7
CASSLSPTGESSEQYF
>TRBV5-5|TRBJ1-1
CASSFSAGMNTEAFF
>TRBV7-8|TRBJ1-6
CASSLPVDSPLHF
>TRBV5-1|TRBJ1-2
CASSWEDRGPGYTF
>TRBV20-1|TRBJ2-1
CSTATANEQFF
>TRBV7-2|TRBJ1-1
CASSLAFSTEAFF
>TRBV7-2|TRBJ2-1
CASTEWAGGNEQFF
>TRBV3-1|TRBJ1-1
CATWTAGNTEAFF
>TRBV5-1|TRBJ1-3
CASSSKTGSYGNTIYF
>TRBV6-4|TRBJ2-2
CASSDDDTGELFF
>TRBV4-1|TRBJ1-2
CASSQVGTFRYTF
>TRBV3-1|TRBJ2-7
CASSRTSGTYHEQYF
>TRBV6-6|TRBJ2-7
CASIGDRSHEQYF
>TRBV5-1|TRBJ2-1
CASSPARPSYNEQFF
>TRBV6-1|TRBJ2-7
CASSERGAGYEQYF
>TRBV15|TRBJ1-3
CATSRDVGNTIYF
>TRBV5-1|TRBJ2-1
CASSLRTSEGNEQFF
>TRBV6-2/TRBV6-3|TRBJ1-5
CASSYSRVVGNQPQHF
>TRBV20-1|TRBJ2-3
CSAYPDIRYTDTQYF
>TRBV7-2|TRBJ1-2
CASSLSTGGNGYTF
>TRBV5-5|TRBJ2-7
CASSPRGDRLNF
>TRBV7-9|TRBJ2-1
CASNQLGGSNEQFF
>TRBV4-3|TRBJ2-7
CASSQDPWTAPYEQYF
>TRBV6-6|TRBJ1-2
CASSLPGDRYYRSNYGYTF
>TRBV20-1|TRBJ2-5
CSATAGTSGQETQYF
>TRBV12-3/TRBV12-4|TRBJ2-3
CASRYDGRTDTQYF
>TRBV7-9|TRBJ1-5
CASSPERVAQPQHF
>TRBV18|TRBJ1-3
CASSPGQGGSGNTIYF
>TRBV5-8|TRBJ1-2
CASTFRLRGSLRHGYTF
>TRBV5-1|TRBJ2-5
CASSFLIAEQETQYF
>TRBV7-9|TRBJ1-1
CASVDRGKEGAFF
>TRBV20-1|TRBJ2-7
CSANKDTYEQYF
>TRBV28|TRBJ2-7
CASSGSTGLHPYEQYF
>TRBV29-1|TRBJ1-1
CSVEDRGRGTEAFF
>TRBV20-1|TRBJ1-5
CSARRQGNQPQHF
>TRBV29-1|TRBJ2-1
CSVERDISQGEQFF